The 25 T cell receptor beta chains below were found in one sample sequenced in a study of tumor T cells in aggressive B-cell lymphoma. Only in-frame clones appear in the TCRdb table, and some are missing; sequencing was by immunoSEQ multiplex PCR. The sample lists 7,300 or so clones; 82% were seen once. Specimen: tumor tissue. Source of these receptors: an adult with diffuse large B cell lymphoma.

This chain joins TRBV9 and TRBJ1-1, with D tentatively TRBD1 (6 bases). Germline V gene lookup returns CDR1 SGDLS and CDR2 YYNGEE. Trimming stripped 4 bases from V and 0 bases from J, with 13 bases between. The CDR3 is made up of 15 amino acids. The DNA of the CDR3 is TGTGCCAGCAGCAAAGGTGGGGGCCTGAACACTGAAGCTTTCTTT. It translates to CASSKGGGLNTEAFF.

There are a few counts of this clone. This rearrangement joins TRBV25-1 to TRBJ2-2; TRBD1 is a possible D gene (5 bases). The CDR3 is 14 residues long. V was clipped by 3 bases and J by 7 bases, with 12 bases between them. Germline V CDR1 and CDR2: MGHDK, SYGVNS. The CDR3 spells CASSDLQGDGELFF. The CDR3 bases are TGTGCCAGCAGTGATCTTCAGGGTGACGGGGAGCTGTTTTTT.

The V call is TRBV27, the J call TRBJ2-7, with D maybe TRBD1 (6 bases). The length of the CDR3 is 15 residues. Trimming shortened V by 0 bases and J by 2 bases, and 11 bases separated the two germline ends. Per germline, CDR1 MNHEY and CDR2 SMNVEV (reference sequence). The CDR3 spells CASSLSTDSPYEQYV. The DNA for the CDR3 is TGTGCCAGCAGTTTATCAACGGACAGTCCCTACGAGCAGTACGTC.

This chain links TRBV2 with TRBJ1-4, with D possibly TRBD1 on 6 matching bases. Trimming took off 10 bases at V and 6 bases at J, with 18 bases between the two ends. The CDR3 loop spans 14 amino acids. Looked up from germline, CDR1 is SNHLY and CDR2 is FYNNEI. The DNA of the CDR3 is TGTGCCACCTCCCGGAGGGGGGGGGATGAAAAACTGTTTTTT. Residues: CATSRRGGDEKLFF.

The chain links TRBV7-8 to TRBJ1-2; the D gene is possibly TRBD1 (6 bases). From germline, CDR1 is SGHVS and CDR2 FQNEAQ. This CDR3 contains 16 residues. Between the trimmed V and J ends, which lost 5 bases and 3 bases, there was a span of 19 bases. The CDR3 is CASSDLRGGLDYGYTF. DNA for the CDR3: TGTGCCAGCAGCGACCTCCGGGGGGGGCTGGACTATGGCTACACCTTC.

The V gene is TRBV5-1, the J gene TRBJ2-7, with 7 bases that match TRBD2. Unmatched junction bases numbered 4, after V lost 4 bases and J lost 0 bases. CDR1 is SGHRS and CDR2 is YFSETQ in the germline V gene. The length of the CDR3 is 14 residues. CDR3 sequence (DNA): TGCGCCAGCAGCACGTCGGGGGGCTCCTACGAGCAGTACGTC. It specifies CASSTSGGSYEQYV.

The V and J genes are TRBV28 and TRBJ2-5, with TRBD2 matching over 14 bases. The end of the DNA fits TRBJ2-7 better, so the J call may be wrong. Germline-derived CDR1 and CDR2 are MDHEN and SYDVKM. The CDR3 is 20 amino acids. This CDR3 is CASSLGLAGAWRESSYEQYF. The CDR3 coding sequence is TGTGCCAGCAGCCTGGGACTAGCGGGAGCATGGAGGGAGAGTTCCTACGAGCAGTACTTC.

The J gene is TRBJ1-5, the V gene TRBV10-2; no clear D. This CDR3 comprises 15 residues. The V end lost 1 base, the J end lost 3 bases, and 10 bases lay between the germline ends. CDR1 WSHSY and CDR2 SAAADI come from the germline V gene. The CDR3 bases are TGCGCCAGCAGTGAGTTAAACAGCCTCAATCAGCCCCAGCATTTT. Translated, it gives CASSELNSLNQPQHF.

The chain combines TRBV7-9 with TRBJ1-2; D might be TRBD1 (5 bases). Trimming removed 2 bases at V and 4 bases at J, with 17 bases between. The CDR3 extends over 16 amino acids. CDR1 and CDR2 (germline): SEHNR, FQNEAQ (reference sequence). The DNA of the CDR3 is TGTGCCAGCAGCTTAACCGCTGGGACTTCTCGCTATGGCTACACCTTC. Encoded protein: CASSLTAGTSRYGYTF.

V is TRBV9 and J is TRBJ2-5, with 7 bases matching TRBD2. J lost 4 bases, V lost 5 bases, and 11 bases had no gene match. This CDR3 spans 15 amino acids. CDR1 and CDR2 from the germline V gene are SGDLS and YYNGEE. CDR3 sequence reads: CASSIEGRASETQYF. CDR3 nucleotide sequence: TGTGCCAGCAGTATCGAGGGGAGGGCCTCAGAGACCCAGTACTTC.

CDR3 DNA sequence: TGCGCCAGCAGCACCACAAGCACAGATACGCAGTATTTT. Encoded protein: CASSTTSTDTQYF. The V call is TRBV5-1, the J call TRBJ2-3; D not certain. The V gene's germline CDR1 is SGHRS and CDR2 YFSETQ. This CDR3 has 13 amino acids. V lost 4 bases to trimming and J lost 0 bases, with 6 bases between them.

This chain uses TRBV4-1 with TRBJ2-1; 10 bases line up with TRBD1. The CDR3 contains 15 residues. From germline, CDR1 is MGHRA and CDR2 YSYEKL. Germline trimming cut 1 base from V and 9 bases from J; bases unmatched to any gene: 6. The CDR3, as DNA: TGCGCCAGCAGCCAAGCCCCGGACAGGGGGGCTGAGCAGTTCTTC. Amino acids: CASSQAPDRGAEQFF.

V usage is TRBV9 and J usage is TRBJ1-4; possible D gene TRBD1, 5 bases. Germline V gene data show CDR1 as SGDLS and CDR2 as YYNGEE. CDR3 length equals 15 residues. Trimming removed 0 bases at V and 8 bases at J, with 14 bases between. The CDR3: CASSVEGGAEEKLFF. CDR3 coding DNA: TGTGCCAGCAGCGTAGAGGGAGGGGCGGAAGAAAAACTGTTTTTT. Drawing the rest from reference TRBV9 and TRBJ1-4, the complete variable domain is DSGVTQTPKHLITATGQRVTLRCSPRSGDLSVYWYQQSLDQGLQFLIQYYNGEERAKGNILERFSAQQFPDLHSELNLSSLELGDSALYFCASSVEGGAEEKLFFGSGTQLSVL.

This chain links TRBV11-2 with TRBJ2-7, with a tentative D call TRBD1 (5 bases). The germline V and J ends were trimmed by 3 bases and 3 bases, with 12 bases remaining between them. CDR1 SGHAT and CDR2 FQNNGV come from the germline V gene. The CDR3 has 14 residues. The CDR3 bases are TGTGCCAGCAGCTTCGCAGGGTCGAACTACGAGCAGTACGTC. This sequence encodes CASSFAGSNYEQYV.

The V and J genes are TRBV27 and TRBJ1-1; TRBD1 matches at 7 bases. The CDR3 extends over 15 amino acids. V gave up 4 bases and J gave up 0 bases; unmatched junction bases: 5. The germline V gene has CDR1 MNHEY and CDR2 SMNVEV (reference sequence). The DNA for the CDR3 is TGTGCCAGCAGTTCTCCAGGGGGAATGAACACTGAAGCTTTCTTT. Protein sequence: CASSSPGGMNTEAFF.

This chain joins TRBV4-1 and TRBJ2-7, with TRBD1 matching over 12 bases. The ends lost 3 bases at V and 6 bases at J; junction bases unmatched: 0. The CDR3 runs 13 residues. Germline V gene data show CDR1 as MGHRA and CDR2 as YSYEKL. The CDR3 DNA follows: TGCGCCAGCAGCCAGGGACAGGGGGCCGAGCAGTACTTC. Translation: CASSQGQGAEQYF.

The gene calls are TRBV7-9 and TRBJ2-7; 7 bases map to TRBD1. CDR3 size: 15 residues. The junction had 9 bases not matched to a gene; V was cut back by 5 bases and J by 2 bases. Looked up from germline, CDR1 is SEHNR and CDR2 is FQNEAQ (reference sequence). CDR3 DNA: TGTGCCAGCAGCGCACGACAGGGCAACCCCTACGAGCAGTACTTC. Protein product: CASSARQGNPYEQYF.

The V call is TRBV28, the J call TRBJ1-2; 7 bases line up with TRBD1. Germline V CDR1 and CDR2: MDHEN, SYDVKM. The trim removed 6 bases at V and 0 bases at J, leaving 4 bases unmatched. The CDR3 consists of 14 residues. CDR3 coding DNA: TGTGCCAGCAGACACAGGGGAGCTAACTATGGCTACACCTTC. Translation gives CASRHRGANYGYTF.

V gene TRBV29-1 combines with J gene TRBJ2-5; 10 bases align to TRBD1. The CDR3 covers 15 residues. CDR1 and CDR2 from the germline V gene are SQVTM and ANQGSEA. The J segment lost 3 bases and the V segment lost 4 bases, leaving 8 bases of the junction unmatched. The CDR3 here is CSVAELGTGEETQYF. CDR3 coding DNA: TGCAGCGTTGCCGAATTGGGGACAGGGGAAGAGACCCAGTACTTC. Full variable domain (rest looked up from reference TRBV29-1 and TRBJ2-5): SAVISQKPSRDICQRGTSLTIQCQVDSQVTMMFWYRQQPGQSLTLIATANQGSEATYESGFVIDKFPISRPNLTFSTLTVSNMSPEDSSIYLCSVAELGTGEETQYFGPGTRLLVL.

This chain joins TRBV4-1 and TRBJ1-5; TRBD1 might be the D (5 bases). The CDR3 is made up of 15 amino acids. Trimming removed 3 bases from V and 2 bases from J, with 11 bases in between. Per the germline V gene, CDR1 is MGHRA and CDR2 is YSYEKL. Here the CDR3 DNA reads TGCGCCAGCAGCCAGCTCGACAGTGGCAATCAGCCCCAGCATTTT. It is translated as CASSQLDSGNQPQHF.

V usage is TRBV7-8 and J usage is TRBJ2-5; 11 bases fit TRBD2. The CDR3 covers 15 residues. CDR1 is SGHVS, CDR2 FQNEAQ, per germline. V lost 3 bases and J lost 2; bases outside the gene matches: 2. The CDR3, as DNA: TGTGCCAGCAGCTTGACTAGCGGGGTACAAGAGACCCAGTACTTC. As protein: CASSLTSGVQETQYF. The whole variable domain, filled in from reference TRBV7-8 and TRBJ2-5, reads GAGVSQSPRYKVAKRGQDVALRCDPISGHVSLFWYQQALGQGPEFLTYFQNEAQLDKSGLPSDRFFAERPEGSVSTLKIQRTQQEDSAVYLCASSLTSGVQETQYFGPGTRLLVL.

With regard to this clone: The same CDR3 also results from other DNA sequences found in this sample. The genes are TRBV5-4 and TRBJ1-1; 8 bases line up with TRBD1. This CDR3 has 14 amino acids. Germline V gene sequence: CDR1 SGHNT, CDR2 YYREEE (reference sequence). Unmatched junction bases numbered 3, after V lost 0 bases and J lost 5 bases. DNA of the CDR3: TGTGCCAGCAGCTTGGACAGGGGGAGGACTGAAGCTTTCTTT. Amino acids: CASSLDRGRTEAFF.

The chain uses TRBV27 and TRBJ2-7, with D uncertain. V was clipped by 4 bases and J by 2 bases, with 3 bases between them. Germline V lookup: CDR1 MNHEY, CDR2 SMNVEV (reference sequence). The CDR3 contains 11 residues. The CDR3 reads CASSSTYEQYF. Here the CDR3 DNA reads TGTGCCAGCAGTTCCACCTACGAGCAGTACTTC.

V and J are TRBV4-3 and TRBJ1-2; the D is unclear. CDR1 and CDR2 from the germline V gene are LGHNA and YSLEER. The CDR3 covers 16 residues. V lost 3 bases and J 0 bases, leaving 14 bases between the germline ends. CDR3 sequence: CASSHPSAGSNYGYTF. The CDR3 nucleotides read TGCGCCAGCAGCCACCCTTCGGCGGGCTCTAACTATGGCTACACCTTC.

This clone appeared a single time. V is TRBV28 and J is TRBJ2-1, with D hard to call. This CDR3 has 12 amino acids. The ends were cut back, 5 bases at V and 4 bases at J, with 6 bases in the middle. CDR1 and CDR2 (germline): MDHEN, SYDVKM. CDR3 in DNA: TGTGCCAGCAGTCCCTCTTACAATGAGCAGTTCTTC. Encoded protein: CASSPSYNEQFF.